Listed here are 2 T cell receptor beta chains from one sample, sequenced in a study of early T cells in non-severe SARS-CoV-2 infection. TCRdb analysed the 5' RACE reads with MiXCR anew, one entry per CDR3 protein. The repertoire holds nearly 110,000 distinct CDR3 sequences, around 10% seen once, with under 9% in the top ten. The sample taken for sequencing was whole blood. Every receptor here comes from an adult who was a healthcare worker with PCR-confirmed SARS-CoV-2 infection or an uninfected control (not recorded which).

This clonotype was seen more than once but under ten times. V usage is TRBV4-2 and J usage is TRBJ2-4; D may be TRBD1 (6 bases). This CDR3 comprises 15 residues. Germline CDR1 and CDR2: LGHNA and YNFKEQ. Trimming cost V 0 bases and J 9 bases, with 15 bases left between them. The DNA of the CDR3 is TGTGCCAGCAGCCAAGATCAAGACCTCAGGGGCATTCAGTACTTC. Translating gives CASSQDQDLRGIQYF.

This clonotype was detected a few times. The chain employs TRBV6-5 and TRBJ2-7; TRBD2 aligns across 9 bases. The germline CDR1 and CDR2 sequences are MNHEY and SVGAGI. V shed 5 bases and J 2 bases; nucleotides not matched to a gene: 7. The CDR3 spans 15 residues. In DNA, the CDR3 is TGTGCCAGCAGTCTGTTAGCGGGGGAACCCTACGAGCAGTACTTC. This translates into CASSLLAGEPYEQYF.